This T cell receptor (beta chain) was profiled in a study of blood T cell repertoires in COVID-19. Background on the study: Samples representing acute and convalescent COVID-19 were sourced from the United States, Italy and Spain. Sources were T cells, B-cell-depleted T cells, or PBMCs; the material itself was cDNA or gDNA.

This CDR3 is 11 amino acids long. Trimming removed 7 bases from V and 8 bases from J, with 11 bases in between. Per the original methods: Cell counts per sample came from amplifying reference gene primers. Using immunoSEQ multiplex PCR, the repertoire was profiled, and TCRdb retains in-frame clones only, with some absent. From that table come the V and J calls and clone size; the DNA was used to work out D and trimming. The data show fewer than 350,000 clones, with around 89% seen just once and roughly 5.1% held by the top ten. In its sample, this clone was seen once. This TCR derives from a man in his forties with acute or convalescent COVID-19. V and J are TRBV23-1 and TRBJ1-2; D unclear. TRBV23-1 is identified as an open reading frame with a role that is uncertain. Sequenced material: peripheral blood. CDR3 region: CASKVSRGYTF. In DNA, the CDR3 is TGCGCCAGCAAAGTATCGAGGGGCTACACCTTC.